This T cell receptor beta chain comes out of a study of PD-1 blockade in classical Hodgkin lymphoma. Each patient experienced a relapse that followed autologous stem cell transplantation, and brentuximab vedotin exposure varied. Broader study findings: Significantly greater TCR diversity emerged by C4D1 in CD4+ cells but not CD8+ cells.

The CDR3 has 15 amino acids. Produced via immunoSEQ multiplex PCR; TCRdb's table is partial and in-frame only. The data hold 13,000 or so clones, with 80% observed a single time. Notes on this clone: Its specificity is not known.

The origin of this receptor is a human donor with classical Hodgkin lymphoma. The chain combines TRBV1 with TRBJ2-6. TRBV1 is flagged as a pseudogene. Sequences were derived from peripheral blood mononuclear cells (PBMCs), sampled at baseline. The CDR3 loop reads CTSRQIGCRANVLTF. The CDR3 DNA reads TGCACCAGCAGGCAAATAGGTTGTCGGGCCAACGTCCTGACTTTC.